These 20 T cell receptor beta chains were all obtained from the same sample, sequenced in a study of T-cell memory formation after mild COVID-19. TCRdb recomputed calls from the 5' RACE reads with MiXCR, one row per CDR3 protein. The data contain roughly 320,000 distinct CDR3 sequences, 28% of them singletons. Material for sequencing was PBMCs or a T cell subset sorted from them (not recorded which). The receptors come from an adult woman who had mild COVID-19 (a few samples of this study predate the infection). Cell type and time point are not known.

The DNA for the CDR3 is TGTGCCAGCAGCTTAGCCAAAACCGGGACAGCAATAGATGGCTACACCTTC. Its protein product is CASSLAKTGTAIDGYTF. V is TRBV5-6 and J is TRBJ1-2, with 7 bases that match TRBD1. Germline V lookup: CDR1 SGHDT, CDR2 YYEEEE. There are 17 residues in the CDR3. The trim removed 2 bases at V and 6 bases at J, leaving 16 bases unmatched. The variable domain in full, completed from reference TRBV5-6 and TRBJ1-2, reads DAGVTQSPTHLIKTRGQQVTLRCSPKSGHDTVSWYQQALGQGPQFIFQYYEEEERQRGNFPDRFSGHQFPNYSSELNVNALLLGDSALYLCASSLAKTGTAIDGYTFGSGTRLTVV.

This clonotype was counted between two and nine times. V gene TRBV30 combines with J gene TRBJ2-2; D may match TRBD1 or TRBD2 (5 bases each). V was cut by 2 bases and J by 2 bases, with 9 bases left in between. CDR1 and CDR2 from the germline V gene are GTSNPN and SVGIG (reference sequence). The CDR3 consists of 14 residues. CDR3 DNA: TGTGCCTGGAGTTATGGGACCAACACCGGGGAGCTGTTTTTT. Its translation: CAWSYGTNTGELFF.

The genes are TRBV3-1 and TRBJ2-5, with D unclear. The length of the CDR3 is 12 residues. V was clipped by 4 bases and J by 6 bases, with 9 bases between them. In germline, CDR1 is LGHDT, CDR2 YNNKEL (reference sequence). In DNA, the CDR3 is TGTGCCAGCAGCCCAGCTCAGAAGACCCAGTACTTC. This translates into CASSPAQKTQYF.

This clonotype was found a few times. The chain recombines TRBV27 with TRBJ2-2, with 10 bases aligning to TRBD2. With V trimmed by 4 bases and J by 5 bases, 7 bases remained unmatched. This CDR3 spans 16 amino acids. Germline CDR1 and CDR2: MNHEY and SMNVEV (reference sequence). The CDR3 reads CASSSLAGVRTGELFF. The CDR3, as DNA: TGTGCCAGCAGTTCCCTAGCGGGAGTGAGGACCGGGGAGCTGTTTTTT.

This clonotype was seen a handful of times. CDR3 residues: CASSFLGQNSPLHF. For the CDR3, the DNA is TGTGCCAGCAGTTTTTTGGGACAGAATTCACCCCTCCACTTT. The genes are TRBV12-3 or TRBV12-4 and TRBJ1-6; 7 nucleotides align to TRBD1. J gave up 7 bases and V 3 bases, and 3 bases lay outside the gene matches. The CDR3 extends over 14 amino acids.

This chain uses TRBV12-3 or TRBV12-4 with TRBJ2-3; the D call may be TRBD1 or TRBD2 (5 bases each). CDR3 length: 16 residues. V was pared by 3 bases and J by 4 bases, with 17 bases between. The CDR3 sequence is CASSFRGGSVPDTQYF. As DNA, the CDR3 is TGTGCCAGCAGTTTCCGTGGGGGTAGTGTTCCAGATACGCAGTATTTT.

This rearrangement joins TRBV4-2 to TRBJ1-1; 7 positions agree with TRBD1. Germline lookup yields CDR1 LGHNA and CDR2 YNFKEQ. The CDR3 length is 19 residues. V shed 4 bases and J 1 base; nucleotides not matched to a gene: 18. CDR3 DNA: TGTGCCAGCAGCCCAGAAGGGTGGGCAGGGGGTAAGGGGAACACTGAAGCTTTCTTT. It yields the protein CASSPEGWAGGKGNTEAFF.

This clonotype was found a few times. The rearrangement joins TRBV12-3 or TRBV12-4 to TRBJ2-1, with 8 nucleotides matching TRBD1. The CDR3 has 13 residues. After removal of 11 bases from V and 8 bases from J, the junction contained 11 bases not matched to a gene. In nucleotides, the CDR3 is TGTGCCGGAGCCCAGGGGGCGGGCGATGAGCAGTTCTTC. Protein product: CAGAQGAGDEQFF.

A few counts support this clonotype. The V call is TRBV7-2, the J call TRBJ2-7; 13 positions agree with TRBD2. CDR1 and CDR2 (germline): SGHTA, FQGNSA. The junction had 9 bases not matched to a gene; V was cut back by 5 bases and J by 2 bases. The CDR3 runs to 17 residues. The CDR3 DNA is TGTGCCAGCAGCCCGAGACTAGCGGGAGGTTCCACCTACGAGCAGTACTTC. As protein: CASSPRLAGGSTYEQYF.

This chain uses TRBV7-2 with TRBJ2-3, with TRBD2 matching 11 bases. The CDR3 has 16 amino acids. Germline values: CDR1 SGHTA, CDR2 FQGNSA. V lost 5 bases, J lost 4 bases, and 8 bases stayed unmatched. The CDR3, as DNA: TGTGCCAGCAGCCTAACATTAGCGGGAGGGCCAGATACGCAGTATTTT. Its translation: CASSLTLAGGPDTQYF. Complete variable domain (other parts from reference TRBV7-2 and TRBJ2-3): GAGVSQSPSNKVTEKGKDVELRCDPISGHTALYWYRQSLGQGLEFLIYFQGNSAPDKSGLPSDRFSAERTGGSVSTLTIQRTQQEDSAVYLCASSLTLAGGPDTQYFGPGTRLTVL.

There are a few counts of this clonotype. In nucleotides, the CDR3 is TGTGCCAGCAGCTTACTAGCGGGAGCCGGCCACGAGCAGTACTTC. It specifies CASSLLAGAGHEQYF. The J gene is TRBJ2-7, the V gene TRBV7-9; TRBD2 matches 10 bases. The germline V gene has CDR1 SEHNR and CDR2 FQNEAQ (reference sequence). V was pared by 2 bases and J by 5 bases, with 6 bases of the junction left unmatched. CDR3 length: 15 residues.

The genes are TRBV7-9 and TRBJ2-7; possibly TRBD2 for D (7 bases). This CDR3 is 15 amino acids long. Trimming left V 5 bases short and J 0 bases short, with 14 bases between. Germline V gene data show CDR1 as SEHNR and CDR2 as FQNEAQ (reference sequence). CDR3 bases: TGTGCCAGCAGCCCAGCCGCGGGGGCCTCCTACGAGCAGTACTTC. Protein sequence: CASSPAAGASYEQYF.

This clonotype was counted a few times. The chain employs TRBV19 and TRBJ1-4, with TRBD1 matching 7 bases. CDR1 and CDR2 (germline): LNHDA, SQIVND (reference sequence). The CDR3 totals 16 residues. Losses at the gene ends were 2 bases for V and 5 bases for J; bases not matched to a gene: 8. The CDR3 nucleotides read TGTGCCAGTAGTATAAGGCAGGGGGGGGAAAATGAAAAACTGTTTTTT. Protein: CASSIRQGGENEKLFF.

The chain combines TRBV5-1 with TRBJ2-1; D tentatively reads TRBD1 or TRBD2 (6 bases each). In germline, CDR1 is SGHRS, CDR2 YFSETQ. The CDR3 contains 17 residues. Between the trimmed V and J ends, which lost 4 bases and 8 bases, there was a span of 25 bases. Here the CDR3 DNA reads TGCGCCAGCAGCCCCGGACCCGGGGGCTGGTTGCTGGATGAGCAGTTCTTC. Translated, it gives CASSPGPGGWLLDEQFF.

DNA of the CDR3: TGTGCCAGCAGCTTGACTAGCTGGACAGGGATGAACAATGAGCAGTTCTTC. It codes for CASSLTSWTGMNNEQFF. The chain links TRBV5-6 to TRBJ2-1, with TRBD1 identical over 8 bases. This CDR3 contains 17 residues. J gave up 5 bases and V 1 base, and 11 bases lay outside the gene matches. CDR1 is SGHDT and CDR2 is YYEEEE in the germline V gene.

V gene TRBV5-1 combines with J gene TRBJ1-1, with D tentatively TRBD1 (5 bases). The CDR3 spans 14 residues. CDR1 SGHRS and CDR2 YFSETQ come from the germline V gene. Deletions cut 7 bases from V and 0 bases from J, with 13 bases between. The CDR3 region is CASAAGRVNTEAFF. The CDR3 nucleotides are TGCGCCAGCGCGGCCGGCAGGGTGAACACTGAAGCTTTCTTT.

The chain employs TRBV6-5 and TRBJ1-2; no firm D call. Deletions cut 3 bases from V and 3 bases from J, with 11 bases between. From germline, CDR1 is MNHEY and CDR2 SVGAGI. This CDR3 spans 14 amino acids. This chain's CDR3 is CASSYLTPDYGYTF. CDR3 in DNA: TGTGCCAGCAGTTATCTGACTCCAGACTATGGCTACACCTTC.

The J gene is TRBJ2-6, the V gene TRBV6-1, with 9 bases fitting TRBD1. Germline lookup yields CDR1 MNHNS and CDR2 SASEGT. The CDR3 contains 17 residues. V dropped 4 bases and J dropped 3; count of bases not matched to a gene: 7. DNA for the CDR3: TGTGCCAGCAGTGGGGACAGGGCACTTTATGGGGCCAACGTCCTGACTTTC. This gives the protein CASSGDRALYGANVLTF.

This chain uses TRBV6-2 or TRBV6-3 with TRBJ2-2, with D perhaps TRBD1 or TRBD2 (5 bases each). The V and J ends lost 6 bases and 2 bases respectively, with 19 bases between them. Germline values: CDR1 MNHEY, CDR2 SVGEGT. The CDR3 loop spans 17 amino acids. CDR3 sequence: CASSSSLGTINTGELFF. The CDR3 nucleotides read TGTGCCAGCAGCTCGTCCCTAGGGACCATCAACACCGGGGAGCTGTTTTTT.

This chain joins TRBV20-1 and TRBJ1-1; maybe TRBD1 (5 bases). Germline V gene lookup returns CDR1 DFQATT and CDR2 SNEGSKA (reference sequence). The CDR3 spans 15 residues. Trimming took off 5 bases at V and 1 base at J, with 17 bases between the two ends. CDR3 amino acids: CSAPPSGGGNTEAFF. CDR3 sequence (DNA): TGCAGTGCTCCCCCAAGCGGCGGGGGGAACACTGAAGCTTTCTTT.